This T cell receptor beta chain was captured by sequencing in a study of T cell repertoires in cytomegalovirus infection. Trimming cost V 0 bases and J 4 bases, with 1 base left between them. The CDR3 is 13 amino acids. TCRdb analysed the reads with MiXCR anew, one entry per CDR3 protein. Among about 360,000 distinct CDR3 sequences, around a sixth were seen once, and the ten largest hold around 8.6%. The chain combines TRBV23-1 with TRBJ1-6; D gene uncertain. TRBV23-1 is an ORF; its function is uncertain. The sample comprised PBMCs. This TCR derives from a human donor in good health (CMV status not recorded). Some clones in this sample may be carry-over from other donors' samples. CDR3 amino acids: CASSQSYNSPLHF. The CDR3 nucleotides read TGCGCCAGCAGTCAATCGTATAATTCACCCCTCCACTTT.